The 28 T cell receptor beta chains presented below share a single source sample, sequenced in a study of response to subunit inactivated influenza vaccine. TCRdb re-analysed the RT-PCR reads in MiXCR, keeping a single row per CDR3 protein. The data contain roughly 670,000 distinct CDR3 sequences, about 14% of them seen just once; the ten biggest clones take up approximately 7.6%. The source was PBMCs from blood, collected about 14 days before vaccination. Every receptor here comes from a man aged 45-60 years who received an inactivated influenza vaccine.

This clonotype has only a few counts. V gene TRBV3-1 combines with J gene TRBJ2-4; 8 bases are shared with TRBD1. This CDR3 comprises 15 residues. Looked up from germline, CDR1 is LGHDT and CDR2 is YNNKEL (reference sequence). The V segment lost 3 bases and the J segment 0 bases; nucleotides outside the gene matches: 1. CDR3: CASSHRGRAKNIQYF. CDR3 nucleotides: TGTGCCAGCAGCCACAGGGGGCGAGCCAAAAACATTCAGTACTTC. Looking up the rest from reference TRBV3-1 and TRBJ2-4 gives the full variable domain: DTAVSQTPKYLVTQMGNDKSIKCEQNLGHDTMYWYKQDSKKFLKIMFSYNNKELIINETVPNRFSPKSPDKAHLNLHINSLELGDSAVYFCASSHRGRAKNIQYFGAGTRLSVL.

This clonotype was detected only a few times. J is TRBJ2-6 and V is TRBV2, with D maybe TRBD1 (6 bases). This CDR3 contains 16 residues. V gave up 7 bases and J gave up 4 bases, with 17 bases separating them. CDR1 is SNHLY, CDR2 FYNNEI, per germline. CDR3 bases: TGTGCCAGCAACCGGGACACGGGAAGGGGGGCCAACGTCCTGACTTTC. Residues: CASNRDTGRGANVLTF.

This clonotype occurred a few times. The chain is built from TRBV2 and TRBJ2-1; D tentatively fits TRBD1 or TRBD2 (5 bases each). V was clipped by 6 bases and J by 3 bases, with 12 bases between them. Germline loops: CDR1 SNHLY, CDR2 FYNNEI. The CDR3 length is 14 residues. The CDR3 region is CASSSGRLYNEQFF. For the CDR3, the DNA is TGTGCCAGCAGCTCGGGGCGCCTCTACAATGAGCAGTTCTTC.

There are a few counts of this clonotype. The chain links TRBV20-1 to TRBJ2-1; 11 bases line up with TRBD2. The CDR3 totals 18 residues. The junction had 17 bases not matched to a gene; V was cut back by 6 bases and J by 4 bases. Germline loops: CDR1 DFQATT, CDR2 SNEGSKA (reference sequence). The CDR3 region is CSARLRLAGGRVYNEQFF. The CDR3 DNA follows: TGCAGTGCCCGACTGAGGCTAGCGGGGGGCCGGGTTTACAATGAGCAGTTCTTC.

Many counts were recorded for this clonotype. The rearrangement links TRBV6-5 to TRBJ2-5, with D hard to call. CDR1 MNHEY and CDR2 SVGAGI come from the germline V gene. V was trimmed by 2 bases and J by 2 bases, leaving 15 bases between them. The length of the CDR3 is 16 residues. The CDR3 coding sequence is TGTGCCAGCAGTTACGCTAATTGGGCCACTCAAGAGACCCAGTACTTC. It specifies CASSYANWATQETQYF.

Here the CDR3 DNA reads TGCGCCAGCAGCTGGGGGAAGATGAACACTGAAGCTTTCTTT. It is translated as CASSWGKMNTEAFF. The gene calls are TRBV5-1 and TRBJ1-1, with D possibly TRBD1 on 5 matching bases. Germline loops: CDR1 SGHRS, CDR2 YFSETQ. The V end lost 3 bases, the J end lost 0 bases, and 9 bases lay between the germline ends. The CDR3 is made up of 14 amino acids.

The CDR3, as DNA: TGTGCCATCAGTGAGTCTATCGGGGGTGCCTACAATGAGCAGTTCTTC. Its translation: CAISESIGGAYNEQFF. The chain employs TRBV10-3 and TRBJ2-1; tentatively, D is TRBD2 (6 bases). Germline V gene data show CDR1 as ENHRY and CDR2 as SYGVKD. The CDR3 is 16 amino acids. Trimming took off 0 bases at V and 2 bases at J, with 11 bases between the two ends.

J is TRBJ2-7 and V is TRBV30; TRBD2 agrees at 8 bases. The J segment lost 4 bases and the V segment lost 2 bases, leaving 10 bases of the junction unmatched. This CDR3 is built from 15 residues. Germline CDR1 is GTSNPN and CDR2 is SVGIG (reference sequence). The CDR3 DNA reads as TGTGCCTGGAGTATCGGGGGGGCTCGACCTTACGAGCAGTACTTC. As protein: CAWSIGGARPYEQYF.

This rearrangement joins TRBV7-9 to TRBJ2-3; D remains ambiguous. Germline CDR1 is SEHNR and CDR2 is FQNEAQ (reference sequence). V shed 0 bases and J shed 9 bases, with 16 bases lying between them. There are 15 residues in the CDR3. The CDR3 DNA reads TGTGCCAGCAGCTTAGCAGCAGGTCCTTCCGACACGCAGTATTTT. Translation gives CASSLAAGPSDTQYF.

This chain uses TRBV6-4 with TRBJ1-2; a possible D gene is TRBD1 (5 bases). CDR3 size: 17 residues. V was cut by 7 bases and J by 1 base, with 22 bases left in between. Germline V gives CDR1 MRHNA, CDR2 SNTAGT. In nucleotides, the CDR3 is TGTGCCAGCACGGCTCCGGGACGGAACCATTTTAACTATGGCTACACCTTC. Protein: CASTAPGRNHFNYGYTF.

Only a few counts were recorded for this clonotype. The V gene is TRBV7-9, the J gene TRBJ2-5, with D maybe TRBD1 (6 bases). Trimming took off 5 bases at V and 4 bases at J, with 17 bases between the two ends. Germline-derived CDR1 and CDR2 are SEHNR and FQNEAQ (reference sequence). The CDR3 is made up of 15 amino acids. CDR3 sequence reads: CASSEPGHRGETQYF. The CDR3 DNA is TGTGCCAGCAGCGAGCCGGGACACAGAGGAGAGACCCAGTACTTC.

V gene TRBV6-5 combines with J gene TRBJ1-2, with 11 nucleotides matching TRBD1. The CDR3 loop spans 15 amino acids. The V gene's germline CDR1 is MNHEY and CDR2 SVGAGI. Trimming took 2 bases from V and 6 from J; bases not matched to a gene: 5. The CDR3 region is CASSYGGQGAHGYTF. The CDR3 nucleotides read TGTGCCAGCAGTTACGGTGGACAGGGGGCACATGGCTACACCTTC.

The V call is TRBV9, the J call TRBJ2-6, with D unresolved. V was trimmed by 0 bases and J by 0 bases, leaving 4 bases between them. The length of the CDR3 is 15 residues. CDR1 SGDLS and CDR2 YYNGEE come from the germline V gene. The CDR3 region has the DNA TGTGCCAGCAGCGTAGGAAACTCTGGGGCCAACGTCCTGACTTTC. Protein product: CASSVGNSGANVLTF.

The V and J genes are TRBV6-4 and TRBJ2-1, with D perhaps TRBD1 (6 bases). This CDR3 has 14 amino acids. Germline V gene lookup returns CDR1 MRHNA and CDR2 SNTAGT. The V end was cut by 10 bases, the J end by 4 bases, with 17 bases between. The CDR3 loop is CATLPMDSYNEQFF. DNA for the CDR3: TGTGCCACCTTACCAATGGACAGTTACAATGAGCAGTTCTTC.

V is TRBV20-1 and J is TRBJ2-7, with D possibly being TRBD2 (6 bases). CDR1 DFQATT and CDR2 SNEGSKA come from the germline V gene (reference sequence). The germline V and J ends were trimmed by 0 bases and 6 bases, with 12 bases remaining between them. This CDR3 spans 13 amino acids. The CDR3 loop reads CSARDGGITEQYF. In DNA form, the CDR3 reads TGCAGTGCTAGAGATGGGGGGATCACCGAGCAGTACTTC.

This clonotype has a count of ten or more. The chain is built from TRBV6-5 and TRBJ2-4, with D hard to call. This CDR3 region has 18 residues. The V end lost 0 bases, the J end lost 0 bases, and 15 bases lay between the germline ends. Germline assignment: CDR1 MNHEY and CDR2 SVGAGI. The CDR3: CASSYSISAAQAKNIQYF. Written as DNA, the CDR3 is TGTGCCAGCAGTTACTCGATCAGCGCCGCCCAAGCCAAAAACATTCAGTACTTC.

V gene TRBV11-2 combines with J gene TRBJ2-1; 9 bases are a match to TRBD1. Unmatched junction bases numbered 12, after V lost 0 bases and J lost 9 bases. CDR1 and CDR2 (germline): SGHAT, FQNNGV. CDR3 length: 17 amino acids. The DNA for the CDR3 is TGTGCCAGCAGCTTAGAATTTCAAGGGACAGGGAGGGGTGAGCAGTTCTTC. It encodes CASSLEFQGTGRGEQFF.

This clonotype was counted at least ten times. The rearrangement uses TRBV29-1 and TRBJ2-3, with TRBD2 identical over 12 bases. With V trimmed by 4 bases and J by 4 bases, 15 bases remained unmatched. CDR3 length: 18 residues. The V gene's germline CDR1 is SQVTM and CDR2 ANQGSEA. The CDR3 DNA reads as TGCAGCGTTGGGGCAGGGGGACCGGGACTAGCGGGTGCAGATACGCAGTATTTT. The encoded protein is CSVGAGGPGLAGADTQYF.

This clonotype was detected only a few times. V gene TRBV9 combines with J gene TRBJ2-7, with 13 positions matching TRBD2. The CDR3 is 15 amino acids. Germline loops: CDR1 SGDLS, CDR2 YYNGEE. J was trimmed by 7 bases and V by 0 bases; bases with no gene match: 4. The DNA for the CDR3 is TGTGCCAGCAGCGTAGACCCACTAGCGGGAGGGGAGCAGTACTTC. Its protein product is CASSVDPLAGGEQYF.

The table lists this clonotype with a few counts. The gene calls are TRBV3-1 and TRBJ2-7; no reliable D call. There are 14 residues in the CDR3. V gave up 2 bases and J gave up 4 bases, with 12 bases separating them. CDR1 and CDR2 from the germline V gene are LGHDT and YNNKEL (reference sequence). The CDR3 region is CASSQIGFGYEQYF. In DNA form, the CDR3 reads TGTGCCAGCAGCCAAATAGGGTTCGGGTACGAGCAGTACTTC.

This clonotype was observed a few times. The chain uses TRBV4-3 and TRBJ2-7, with 7 bases that match TRBD1. V was clipped by 1 base and J by 4 bases; unmatched bases: 10. The CDR3 totals 16 residues. Germline values: CDR1 LGHNA, CDR2 YSLEER. For the CDR3, the DNA is TGCGCCAGCAGCCAAGCCGTACAGGGGTCGGGTTACGAGCAGTACTTC. The encoded protein is CASSQAVQGSGYEQYF.

This clonotype was detected only a few times. This chain uses TRBV12-3 or TRBV12-4 with TRBJ1-5, with a tentative D call TRBD1 (5 bases). The CDR3 consists of 14 residues. The V gene lost 5 bases and the J gene lost 5 bases, with 13 bases spanning the gap. CDR3 sequence: CASSPAPRDQPQHF. The CDR3 DNA is TGTGCCAGCAGTCCCGCACCCAGGGATCAGCCCCAGCATTTT.

This chain links TRBV3-1 with TRBJ2-3, with 11 bases that match TRBD2. The CDR3 is made up of 15 amino acids. Unmatched junction bases numbered 6, after V lost 5 bases and J lost 5 bases. Germline CDR1 LGHDT, CDR2 YNNKEL (reference sequence). DNA of the CDR3: TGTGCCAGCAGCTATAGCGGGGGGGCCTTAGATACGCAGTATTTT. This sequence encodes CASSYSGGALDTQYF.

The gene calls are TRBV29-1 and TRBJ2-1, with 8 bases that match TRBD1. Germline V gene sequence: CDR1 SQVTM, CDR2 ANQGSEA. CDR3 size: 17 residues. With V trimmed by 6 bases and J by 7 bases, 20 bases remained unmatched. The chain's CDR3 is CSVPGQAWREPLNEQFF. The CDR3 region has the DNA TGCAGCGTCCCGGGACAGGCGTGGCGGGAACCGTTAAATGAGCAGTTCTTC.

This clonotype has more than one count but fewer than ten. Here the CDR3 DNA reads TGTGCCAGCAGCCCAGGACCGAAGCCATACGAGCAGTACTTC. It is translated as CASSPGPKPYEQYF. J is TRBJ2-7 and V is TRBV6-1; D uncertain. The CDR3 sequence is 14 residues long. V was clipped by 6 bases and J by 4 bases, with 16 bases between them. In germline, CDR1 is MNHNS, CDR2 SASEGT.

V and J are TRBV3-1 and TRBJ2-7, with 8 positions matching TRBD2. The V segment lost 11 bases and the J segment 0 bases; nucleotides outside the gene matches: 6. Germline V gene sequence: CDR1 LGHDT, CDR2 YNNKEL (reference sequence). The CDR3 is made up of 13 amino acids. The CDR3 region has the DNA TGTGCCCCCGGGGGGGGAAACTCCTACGAGCAGTACTTC. This translates into CAPGGGNSYEQYF.

This clonotype was detected a few times. In DNA form, the CDR3 reads TGCAGTGCCCGAGGGTCCAAGGGCACAGATACGCAGTATTTT. This translates into CSARGSKGTDTQYF. The chain couples TRBV20-1 to TRBJ2-3, with a possible D match to TRBD2 (5 bases). The germline V gene has CDR1 DFQATT and CDR2 SNEGSKA (reference sequence). V shed 6 bases and J shed 1 base, with 14 bases lying between them. CDR3 length: 14 residues.

This clonotype came up a few times. This chain links TRBV28 with TRBJ2-5; D unclear. This CDR3 comprises 13 residues. V lost 6 bases and J lost 4, with 12 bases in between. Germline CDR1 and CDR2: MDHEN and SYDVKM. CDR3 amino acids: CASRNPQGETQYF. DNA for the CDR3: TGTGCCAGCAGAAACCCTCAAGGAGAGACCCAGTACTTC. The whole variable domain, remainder taken from reference TRBV28 and TRBJ2-5, is DVKVTQSSRYLVKRTGEKVFLECVQDMDHENMFWYRQDPGLGLRLIYFSYDVKMKEKGDIPEGYSVSREKKERFSLILESASTNQTSMYLCASRNPQGETQYFGPGTRLLVL.